Below, 30 T cell receptor beta chains from the same sample are listed, as sequenced in a study of cytomegalovirus exposure and HLA in healthy donors. Vbeta (60) and Jbeta (13) primers were used in the PCR. TCRdb's table, derived via immunoSEQ multiplex PCR, lists solely in-frame clones and lacks some. Here the sample spans 150,000 to 180,000 clones, 60% to 80% being singletons. Sequenced sample: PBMCs. Receptor source: a man younger than 40 in good health and CMV-seropositive.

The chain is built from TRBV15 and TRBJ1-1; TRBD1 agrees at 9 bases. Unmatched junction bases numbered 17, after V lost 6 bases and J lost 3 bases. The CDR3 is 18 residues long. Germline CDR1 reads LNHNV; CDR2 reads YYDKDF (reference sequence). In DNA form, the CDR3 reads TGTGCCACCAGTCCCCACCCCAGACTGACAGGGGGTGACACTGAAGCTTTCTTT. Amino acids: CATSPHPRLTGGDTEAFF.

This rearrangement joins TRBV4-1 to TRBJ2-5, with 7 nucleotides matching TRBD2. The CDR3 loop spans 16 amino acids. CDR1 is MGHRA, CDR2 YSYEKL, per germline. Trimming removed 0 bases from V and 1 base from J; junction bases left unmatched: 5. This CDR3 is CASSQDLAEVQETQYF. The CDR3 bases are TGCGCCAGCAGCCAAGATCTAGCGGAAGTCCAAGAGACCCAGTACTTC.

The chain employs TRBV9 and TRBJ2-4, with a possible D match to TRBD2 (5 bases). This CDR3 is 15 amino acids long. From germline, CDR1 is SGDLS and CDR2 YYNGEE. The V gene lost 0 bases and the J gene lost 6 bases, with 13 bases spanning the gap. The CDR3 here is CASSVDGRGRNIQYF. The DNA of the CDR3 is TGTGCCAGCAGCGTAGACGGAAGAGGGAGAAACATTCAGTACTTC.

About this clone: An end of the junction differs from the germline gene, which may be a read error. The chain employs TRBV7-9 and TRBJ2-7; D call uncertain. Germline V lookup: CDR1 SEHNR, CDR2 FQNEAQ (reference sequence). The CDR3 spans 12 residues. CDR3 amino acids: CSSSLYQYEQYF. The CDR3 DNA reads as TGTTCCAGCAGCTTATACCAGTACGAGCAGTACTTC.

The chain links TRBV30 to TRBJ2-5, with 8 bases identical to TRBD1. Germline CDR1 is GTSNPN and CDR2 is SVGIG (reference sequence). V shed 1 base, J shed 7 bases, and the junction held 11 bases outside the gene matches. The CDR3 covers 15 residues. DNA of the CDR3: TGTGCCTGGAGTGGAAAGGGCAGGGGGCTGGGGACCCAGTACTTC. Translated: CAWSGKGRGLGTQYF. Combining the CDR3 with reference TRBV30 and TRBJ2-5 gives the whole variable domain SQTIHQWPATLVQPVGSPLSLECTVEGTSNPNLYWYRQAAGRGLQLLFYSVGIGQISSEVPQNLSASRPQDRQFILSSKKLLLSDSGFYLCAWSGKGRGLGTQYFGPGTRLLVL.

The chain couples TRBV11-2 to TRBJ2-7, with D perhaps matching TRBD1 (6 bases). In germline, CDR1 is SGHAT, CDR2 FQNNGV. The CDR3 has 15 residues. V was clipped by 0 bases and J by 2 bases, with 11 bases between them. For the CDR3, the DNA is TGTGCCAGCAGCTTAGAAGGACAGCGAACCTACGAGCAGTACTTC. The encoded protein is CASSLEGQRTYEQYF.

CDR3 in amino acids: CARGDPDRGAQHF. Written as DNA, the CDR3 is TGTGCCAGGGGGGATCCGGACAGGGGGGCCCAGCATTTT. V gene TRBV2 combines with J gene TRBJ1-5; 10 bases agree with TRBD1. Trimming cost V 9 bases and J 11 bases; bases outside gene matches: 10. Germline V lookup: CDR1 SNHLY, CDR2 FYNNEI. The CDR3 loop spans 13 amino acids. Supplemented by reference TRBV2 and TRBJ1-5, the full variable domain reads EPEVTQTPSHQVTQMGQEVILRCVPISNHLYFYWYRQILGQKVEFLVSFYNNEISEKSEIFDDQFSVERPDGSNFTLKIRSTKLEDSAMYFCARGDPDRGAQHFGDGTRLSIL.

CDR3 amino acids: CASSWGQLVNEQFF. DNA for the CDR3: TGTGCCAGCAGTTGGGGGCAGCTAGTCAATGAGCAGTTCTTC. This sequence joins TRBV28 and TRBJ2-1; tentatively, D is TRBD1 (6 bases). The CDR3 covers 14 residues. In germline, CDR1 is MDHEN, CDR2 SYDVKM. V was trimmed by 4 bases and J by 6 bases, leaving 13 bases between them.

V and J are TRBV5-1 and TRBJ2-2; D might be TRBD1 (5 bases). The length of the CDR3 is 15 residues. The germline CDR1 and CDR2 sequences are SGHRS and YFSETQ. V shed 2 bases and J shed 0 bases, with 8 bases lying between them. CDR3 residues: CASSFGHANTGELFF. Here the CDR3 DNA reads TGCGCCAGCAGCTTCGGACACGCGAACACCGGGGAGCTGTTTTTT.

The CDR3 region is CASGDSYGYTF. CDR3 bases: TGTGCCAGCGGGGACAGCTATGGCTACACCTTC. The genes are TRBV28 and TRBJ1-2; 7 bases agree with TRBD1. With 8 bases clipped from V and 4 bases from J, the junction kept 1 base outside the gene matches. The CDR3 contains 11 residues. The V gene's germline CDR1 is MDHEN and CDR2 SYDVKM.

CDR3 amino acids: CASSLAGGSTYEQYF. CDR3 bases: TGTGCCAGCAGCTTAGCGGGCGGGAGTACCTACGAGCAGTACTTC. V and J are TRBV7-2 and TRBJ2-5; 7 bases fit TRBD2. The J call may be in error: the DNA end matches TRBJ2-7 better. Germline values: CDR1 SGHTA, CDR2 FQGNSA. This CDR3 contains 15 residues.

This clone was observed a single time. The chain joins TRBV5-1 to TRBJ1-1; TRBD1 agrees at 7 bases. Per the germline V gene, CDR1 is SGHRS and CDR2 is YFSETQ. Germline trimming cut 2 bases from V and 4 bases from J; bases unmatched to any gene: 5. This CDR3 comprises 14 residues. The CDR3 is CASSLTTGITEAFF. The CDR3, as DNA: TGCGCCAGCAGCTTAACGACAGGGATCACTGAAGCTTTCTTT.

The chain employs TRBV18 and TRBJ2-2, with 7 nucleotides matching TRBD1. V lost 2 bases and J lost 7; bases outside the gene matches: 16. The CDR3 runs 18 residues. In germline, CDR1 is KGHSH, CDR2 LQKENI. As DNA, the CDR3 is TGTGCCAGCTCACCAACGGAAGGTCGAGGGGGCGGAATCGGGGAGCTGTTTTTT. It specifies CASSPTEGRGGGIGELFF. The full variable domain, its missing parts supplied by reference TRBV18 and TRBJ2-2, is NAGVMQNPRHLVRRRGQEARLRCSPMKGHSHVYWYRQLPEEGLKFMVYLQKENIIDESGMPKERFSAEFPKEGPSILRIQQVVRGDSAAYFCASSPTEGRGGGIGELFFGEGSRLTVL.

V usage is TRBV5-3 and J usage is TRBJ2-1; TRBD2 aligns across 9 bases. TRBV5-3 is given ORF status, its function remaining uncertain. Trimming at V came to 0 bases and at J to 10 bases, leaving 5 bases not matched to a gene. This CDR3 is built from 14 residues. CDR3 residues: CARSLALAGCEQFF. The CDR3 nucleotides read TGTGCCAGAAGCTTGGCCCTAGCGGGATGCGAGCAGTTCTTC.

There are a few counts of this clone. This chain uses TRBV27 with TRBJ1-1, with TRBD1 matching over 7 bases. Germline trimming cut 7 bases from V and 4 bases from J; bases unmatched to any gene: 12. CDR3 length equals 15 residues. CDR1 and CDR2 from the germline V gene are MNHEY and SMNVEV (reference sequence). CDR3 region: CASTDSPTGSTEAFF. In nucleotides, the CDR3 is TGTGCCAGCACAGACTCGCCGACAGGGAGCACTGAAGCTTTCTTT.

The gene calls are TRBV7-6 and TRBJ1-2; TRBD1 aligns across 8 bases. The CDR3 totals 17 residues. From germline, CDR1 is SGHVS and CDR2 FNYEAQ. Trimming took 5 bases from V and 3 from J; bases not matched to a gene: 14. CDR3 DNA sequence: TGTGCCAGCAGCCCCAAAGGACAGGGCTTTCTCTACTATGGCTACACCTTC. Protein product: CASSPKGQGFLYYGYTF.

V usage is TRBV28 and J usage is TRBJ1-5, with D uncertain. V was clipped by 1 base and J by 2 bases, with 12 bases between them. CDR1 and CDR2 (germline): MDHEN, SYDVKM. The CDR3 extends over 16 amino acids. This chain's CDR3 is CASSLSLSRRNQPQHF. In DNA, the CDR3 is TGTGCCAGCAGTTTATCCCTTAGCCGCCGCAATCAGCCCCAGCATTTT.

This rearrangement joins TRBV29-1 to TRBJ1-1; no firm D call. V shed 4 bases and J shed 1 base, with 7 bases lying between them. Germline-derived CDR1 and CDR2 are SQVTM and ANQGSEA. The CDR3 runs 12 residues. The CDR3 sequence is CSVAGSNTEAFF. The CDR3 coding sequence is TGCAGCGTTGCAGGATCGAACACTGAAGCTTTCTTT.

The CDR3 is CASSLAGTDTQYF. CDR3 in DNA: TGCGCCAGCAGCTTGGCAGGGACAGATACGCAGTATTTT. V usage is TRBV5-1 and J usage is TRBJ2-3; TRBD1 is a possible D gene (5 bases). Germline V gene data show CDR1 as SGHRS and CDR2 as YFSETQ. CDR3 length: 13 residues. The V gene lost 0 bases and the J gene lost 3 bases, with 5 bases spanning the gap. Together with reference TRBV5-1 and TRBJ2-3, the CDR3 gives the full variable domain: KAGVTQTPRYLIKTRGQQVTLSCSPISGHRSVSWYQQTPGQGLQFLFEYFSETQRNKGNFPGRFSGRQFSNSRSEMNVSTLELGDSALYLCASSLAGTDTQYFGPGTRLTVL.

The gene calls are TRBV23-1 and TRBJ2-5; a weak D match, TRBD2 (5 bases). TRBV23-1 carries the ORF label, with uncertain function. The germline V and J ends were trimmed by 1 base and 5 bases, with 17 bases remaining between them. This CDR3 is built from 16 residues. The CDR3 nucleotides are TGCGCCAGCAGTCAATTTCCCACTGCCGAGGGTGAGACCCAGTACTTC. The encoded protein is CASSQFPTAEGETQYF.

V gene TRBV7-6 combines with J gene TRBJ2-2; the match to TRBD1 covers 9 bases. The V and J ends lost 4 bases and 8 bases, in that order; junction bases with no gene match: 11. The CDR3 has 16 residues. Germline assignment: CDR1 SGHVS and CDR2 FNYEAQ. The CDR3 sequence: CASSSQQGAESGELFF. DNA for the CDR3: TGTGCCAGCAGCTCCCAACAGGGGGCCGAGTCAGGGGAGCTGTTTTTT.

This clone has a single count. V and J are TRBV5-1 and TRBJ2-7, with 7 nucleotides matching TRBD1. The V segment lost 4 bases and the J segment 2 bases; nucleotides outside the gene matches: 9. CDR1 and CDR2 (germline): SGHRS, YFSETQ. The CDR3 has 15 residues. The CDR3 bases are TGCGCCAGCAGCACTCAACAGGGGTTTACCTACGAGCAGTACTTC. Translating gives CASSTQQGFTYEQYF.

J is TRBJ1-1 and V is TRBV29-1, with D possibly being TRBD1 (6 bases). The CDR3 has 13 amino acids. Trimming removed 6 bases from V and 4 bases from J, with 15 bases in between. CDR1 is SQVTM and CDR2 is ANQGSEA in the germline V gene. The CDR3 loop is CSVSSARGTEAFF. The CDR3 DNA follows: TGCAGCGTATCAAGCGCCAGGGGCACTGAAGCTTTCTTT.

The gene calls are TRBV5-1 and TRBJ2-1; D ambiguous. Germline CDR1 reads SGHRS; CDR2 reads YFSETQ. The V end lost 3 bases, the J end lost 1 base, and 11 bases lay between the germline ends. The CDR3 runs to 15 residues. The CDR3 protein is CASSSSGLSYNEQFF. DNA for the CDR3: TGCGCCAGCAGCTCTAGTGGGTTGTCCTACAATGAGCAGTTCTTC.

Only one count was recorded for this clone. The chain carries TRBV5-8 and TRBJ1-5; 8 bases are a match to TRBD1. Germline lookup yields CDR1 SGHTS and CDR2 YDEGEE. This CDR3 has 16 amino acids. J lost 6 bases, V lost 1 base, and 9 bases had no gene match. CDR3 DNA: TGTGCCAGCAGCTTGTACGGACAGGGAAGCGGTCAGCCCCAGCATTTT. Its protein product is CASSLYGQGSGQPQHF.

CDR3 protein: CASRKTSQYEQYF. DNA of the CDR3: TGTGCCAGCCGAAAGACTAGTCAGTACGAGCAGTACTTC. The chain carries TRBV6-5 and TRBJ2-5; weak D call: TRBD2 (6 bases). The DNA end is a closer match to TRBJ2-7, so the J assignment may be wrong. From germline, CDR1 is MNHEY and CDR2 SVGAGI. The CDR3 spans 13 residues.

This clone was detected once. The chain recombines TRBV7-9 with TRBJ2-2; TRBD1 matches at 9 bases. V lost 5 bases to trimming and J lost 1 base; unmatched junction nucleotides: 2. The length of the CDR3 is 15 residues. From germline, CDR1 is SEHNR and CDR2 FQNEAQ (reference sequence). The CDR3 nucleotides are TGTGCCAGCAGCCGGGACAGGGTGAACACCGGGGAGCTGTTTTTT. Protein sequence: CASSRDRVNTGELFF.

The chain uses TRBV10-3 and TRBJ2-7; the D gene is possibly TRBD1 (6 bases). Germline assignment: CDR1 ENHRY and CDR2 SYGVKD. The CDR3 covers 11 residues. Deletions cut 4 bases from V and 6 bases from J, with 7 bases between. The CDR3 reads CAISGQVEQYF. CDR3 in DNA: TGTGCCATCAGTGGACAGGTCGAGCAGTACTTC.

V usage is TRBV19 and J usage is TRBJ2-5, with 8 bases matching TRBD2. Trimming at V came to 3 bases and at J to 5 bases, leaving 2 bases not matched to a gene. CDR1 and CDR2 (germline): LNHDA, SQIVND (reference sequence). The CDR3 contains 13 residues. The CDR3 is CASSISGEETQYF. In DNA, the CDR3 is TGTGCCAGTAGTATTAGCGGGGAGGAGACCCAGTACTTC.

This chain uses TRBV19 with TRBJ1-2; D call uncertain. With 3 bases removed from V and 0 bases from J, the gap between germline ends came to 14 bases. Germline CDR1 reads LNHDA; CDR2 reads SQIVND (reference sequence). CDR3 size: 16 residues. CDR3 amino acids: CASSMLGGAANYGYTF. CDR3 in DNA: TGTGCCAGTAGTATGCTCGGAGGCGCCGCTAACTATGGCTACACCTTC.